This passage covers 21 T cell receptor beta chains from one sample sequenced in a study of OX40 agonist ivuxolimab in advanced cancers. Libraries were made using the immunoSEQ multiplex PCR assay. TCRdb obtained this table from immuneACCESS and retained in-frame rearrangements with V and J assigned. These tables miss some clones; where compared with another copy, unresolved V genes account for less than half of the shortfall, and the remainder is unexplained. In this sample the table shows around 100,000 clones, about 90% of which occur a single time. The top ten clones comprise about 0.16% of the sample. Material: CD4+ or CD8+ T cells sorted from blood, obtained in a trial of the OX40 agonist ivuxolimab. The receptor source for this set is an adult with an advanced solid tumor such as melanoma, head and neck, liver or kidney cancer.

Of note for this clone: In the same sample, other DNA sequences code for this CDR3. The chain employs TRBV29-1 and TRBJ2-7, with D possibly TRBD2 on 7 matching bases. CDR1 and CDR2 (germline): SQVTM, ANQGSEA. Trimming removed 4 bases at V and 3 bases at J, with 19 bases between. The CDR3 length is 15 residues. The CDR3 loop is CSVAGGGPGGYEQYF. The CDR3 DNA sequence: TGCAGCGTTGCGGGGGGCGGTCCTGGAGGCTACGAGCAGTACTTC.

This clone was counted once. The CDR3 loop reads CASSIPGFGGYTF. In DNA form, the CDR3 reads TGTGCCAGTAGTATTCCCGGGTTCGGGGGCTACACCTTC. The gene calls are TRBV19 and TRBJ1-2; D is unresolved. The CDR3 extends over 13 amino acids. V lost 3 bases to trimming and J lost 8 bases, with 13 bases between them. Germline assignment: CDR1 LNHDA and CDR2 SQIVND (reference sequence).

This clone appeared a few times. The V call is TRBV27, the J call TRBJ1-2; maybe TRBD1 (6 bases). Trimming stripped 5 bases from V and 8 bases from J, with 21 bases between. This CDR3 is built from 15 residues. CDR1 is MNHEY, CDR2 SMNVEV, per germline (reference sequence). The CDR3 sequence is CASSDPPLQTGGYTF. CDR3 DNA: TGTGCCAGCAGTGATCCCCCTCTCCAAACAGGGGGCTACACCTTC.

The chain has TRBV11-3 and TRBJ2-7; 7 bases map to TRBD1. J was trimmed by 0 bases and V by 6 bases; bases with no gene match: 8. The CDR3 is 15 residues long. Germline CDR1 reads SGHNT; CDR2 reads YENEEA. The CDR3 region has the DNA TGTGCCAGCAGTAAAAACCGGGACAGCTCCTACGAGCAGTACTTC. As protein: CASSKNRDSSYEQYF.

This rearrangement joins TRBV6-6 to TRBJ1-4, with D perhaps matching TRBD1 (5 bases). This CDR3 has 15 residues. Germline V gene lookup returns CDR1 MNHNY and CDR2 SVGAGI (reference sequence). The germline V and J ends were trimmed by 3 bases and 5 bases, with 13 bases remaining between them. DNA for the CDR3: TGTGCCAGCAGTTATGGAGGGACCCCCAATGAAAAACTGTTTTTT. Its protein is CASSYGGTPNEKLFF.

The J gene is TRBJ2-1, the V gene TRBV10-3; 8 nucleotides align to TRBD2. This CDR3 spans 12 amino acids. V lost 11 bases and J lost 8; bases outside the gene matches: 8. Germline loops: CDR1 ENHRY, CDR2 SYGVKD. In nucleotides, the CDR3 is TGTGCCGAGAGCGGGGGAGGTGATGAGCAGTTCTTC. Its translation: CAESGGGDEQFF.

The gene calls are TRBV5-6 and TRBJ2-1; D gene uncertain. The CDR3 is 15 amino acids. Trimming pared 3 bases from V and 4 bases from J, leaving 14 bases between. Germline CDR1 and CDR2: SGHDT and YYEEEE. CDR3 sequence: CASSSPGQPYNEQFF. The CDR3 nucleotides are TGTGCCAGCAGCTCGCCGGGCCAACCGTACAATGAGCAGTTCTTC.

The rearrangement links TRBV5-1 to TRBJ2-2, with 11 bases lining up with TRBD1. Germline-derived CDR1 and CDR2 are SGHRS and YFSETQ. This CDR3 comprises 16 residues. The V gene end was trimmed by 4 bases and the J gene end by 4 bases; junction bases not matched to a gene: 6. CDR3 in amino acids: CASSLRTGGTTGELFF. Here the CDR3 DNA reads TGCGCCAGCAGCCTGAGGACAGGGGGCACCACCGGGGAGCTGTTTTTT.

J is TRBJ2-1 and V is TRBV5-1; D gene unclear. This CDR3 comprises 12 residues. CDR1 SGHRS and CDR2 YFSETQ come from the germline V gene. The V gene lost 4 bases and the J gene lost 5 bases, with 7 bases spanning the gap. CDR3 in amino acids: CASSPDDNEQFF. CDR3 nucleotides: TGCGCCAGCAGCCCGGACGACAATGAGCAGTTCTTC.

This chain connects TRBV27 to TRBJ1-5, with 9 bases identical to TRBD1. Per the germline V gene, CDR1 is MNHEY and CDR2 is SMNVEV (reference sequence). Trimming removed 5 bases from V and 3 bases from J; junction bases left unmatched: 14. The CDR3 consists of 18 residues. DNA for the CDR3: TGTGCCAGCAGTCCAGACATTTTACGGACAGGGGACAATCAGCCCCAGCATTTT. Translating gives CASSPDILRTGDNQPQHF.

The rearrangement uses TRBV19 and TRBJ1-2, with a tentative D call TRBD1 (5 bases). V lost 11 bases and J lost 4, with 14 bases in between. Germline V gene sequence: CDR1 LNHDA, CDR2 SQIVND (reference sequence). The length of the CDR3 is 12 residues. Here the CDR3 DNA reads TGTGCCGTGCAGGGTATGAGCTATGGCTACACCTTC. It is translated as CAVQGMSYGYTF.

This rearrangement joins TRBV6-1 to TRBJ2-7, with D unresolved. V was shortened by 2 bases and J by 2 bases, with 10 bases between the two germline ends. The length of the CDR3 is 14 residues. The germline gives CDR1 MNHNS, CDR2 SASEGT. The CDR3 here is CASSEPRPPYEQYF. Written as DNA, the CDR3 is TGTGCCAGCAGTGAACCCCGACCTCCCTACGAGCAGTACTTC.

In regard to this clone: The same CDR3 can be traced to other DNA sequences in this sample. The chain joins TRBV30 to TRBJ1-4; D is unresolved. Trimming stripped 0 bases from V and 0 bases from J, with 5 bases between. The germline CDR1 and CDR2 sequences are GTSNPN and SVGIG (reference sequence). The CDR3 consists of 14 residues. As DNA, the CDR3 is TGTGCCTGGAGTGTTACTGCAACTAATGAAAAACTGTTTTTT. It yields the protein CAWSVTATNEKLFF.

V usage is TRBV7-7 and J usage is TRBJ2-1; 9 nucleotides agree with TRBD2. Germline assignment: CDR1 SSHAT and CDR2 FNYEAQ (reference sequence). V gave up 0 bases and J gave up 5 bases; unmatched junction bases: 5. The CDR3 is 16 amino acids. The CDR3 protein is CASSLALAGSNNEQFF. In DNA form, the CDR3 reads TGTGCCAGCAGCTTAGCCCTAGCGGGGTCTAACAATGAGCAGTTCTTC.

V is TRBV2 and J is TRBJ2-1, with 9 bases identical to TRBD2. The CDR3 is 15 amino acids. V was pared by 7 bases and J by 4 bases, with 8 bases of the junction left unmatched. Germline lookup yields CDR1 SNHLY and CDR2 FYNNEI. CDR3 amino acids: CASKVSSGGYNEQFF. CDR3 bases: TGTGCCAGCAAGGTTTCGAGCGGGGGGTACAATGAGCAGTTCTTC.

This clone was recorded once. The chain recombines TRBV28 with TRBJ2-1; D is perhaps TRBD1 (6 bases). The germline gives CDR1 MDHEN, CDR2 SYDVKM. The CDR3 consists of 14 residues. Trimming pared 6 bases from V and 9 bases from J, leaving 18 bases between. In DNA, the CDR3 is TGTGCCAGCAGGGGGACATGGGTTTCAAGTGAGCAGTTCTTC. It is translated as CASRGTWVSSEQFF.

V is TRBV29-1 and J is TRBJ1-5, with 8 positions matching TRBD1. V was pared by 4 bases and J by 1 base, with 0 bases of the junction left unmatched. The CDR3 contains 13 residues. Germline values: CDR1 SQVTM, CDR2 ANQGSEA. CDR3 in DNA: TGCAGCGTTGGGACAGGGAGCAATCAGCCCCAGCATTTT. Protein: CSVGTGSNQPQHF.

The CDR3 here is CASSFILQETQYF. The CDR3 DNA sequence: TGCGCCAGCAGCTTTATACTCCAAGAGACCCAGTACTTC. V is TRBV5-1 and J is TRBJ2-5, with D hard to call. The CDR3 consists of 13 residues. Trimming stripped 2 bases from V and 1 base from J, with 6 bases between. The V gene's germline CDR1 is SGHRS and CDR2 YFSETQ.

The chain joins TRBV5-4 to TRBJ2-7; tentative D call: TRBD2 (5 bases). Germline-derived CDR1 and CDR2 are SGHNT and YYREEE (reference sequence). The CDR3 extends over 15 amino acids. With 2 bases removed from V and 5 bases from J, the gap between germline ends came to 17 bases. CDR3 DNA sequence: TGTGCCAGCAGCTTCAGCGGTTTGCATTCTCACGAGCAGTACTTC. Protein product: CASSFSGLHSHEQYF.

The chain recombines TRBV19 with TRBJ2-5, with 10 bases identical to TRBD1. V was clipped by 6 bases and J by 5 bases; unmatched bases: 9. The CDR3 contains 15 residues. Germline V lookup: CDR1 LNHDA, CDR2 SQIVND (reference sequence). The CDR3 region is CASRAGQGNRETQYF. The CDR3 nucleotides read TGTGCCAGTAGGGCGGGACAGGGGAATAGGGAGACCCAGTACTTC.

The chain couples TRBV2 to TRBJ2-7; a possible D gene is TRBD2 (5 bases). CDR1 is SNHLY, CDR2 FYNNEI, per germline. The V end was cut by 5 bases, the J end by 3 bases, with 11 bases between. This CDR3 is 13 amino acids long. This CDR3 reads CASSPGEGYEQYF. The CDR3 nucleotides read TGTGCCAGCAGTCCCGGGGAAGGCTACGAGCAGTACTTC.